This T cell receptor beta chain was obtained from a study of OX40 agonist ivuxolimab in advanced cancers. Across the study: Ivuxolimab, an agonist antibody against OX40 (CD134), was given to patients. Study results and limitations: At doses 0.1 to 3.0 mg/kg, CD4+ and CD8+ clones expanded. Patients with a partial response at 0.1-3.0 mg/kg had among the lowest clonal expansion.

In regard to this clone: Its antigen is not known.

Trimming pared 5 bases from V and 8 bases from J, leaving 12 bases between. Germline V lookup: CDR1 LNHDA, CDR2 SQIVND (reference sequence). This CDR3 spans 12 amino acids. Profiled with immunoSEQ multiplex PCR; TCRdb holds only in-frame clones, not every one. The data contain approximately 71,000 clones, roughly four fifths of them singletons. The source was CD4+ or CD8+ T cells sorted from blood, collected in a trial of the OX40 agonist ivuxolimab. This clonotype was obtained from an adult with an advanced solid tumor such as melanoma, head and neck, liver or kidney cancer. V is TRBV19 and J is TRBJ1-2, with D hard to call. The CDR3 nucleotides read TGTGCCAGTAGTGTTTTGGGTCGGGGCTACACCTTC. Its protein is CASSVLGRGYTF. Full variable domain (outside the CDR3, taken from reference TRBV19 and TRBJ1-2): DGGITQSPKYLFRKEGQNVTLSCEQNLNHDAMYWYRQDPGQGLRLIYYSQIVNDFQKGDIAEGYSVSREKKESFPLTVTSAQKNPTAFYLCASSVLGRGYTFGSGTRLTVV.